This T cell receptor beta chain was sequenced in a study of a mutant IDH1 vaccine in newly diagnosed glioma. Overall study context: Vaccination followed radiotherapy alone by 4-6 weeks, or accompanied temozolomide cycles. V12 took place at week 35, and V13 at week 47.

This clone was picked up a small number of times. Its antigen is not identified. Per the germline V gene, CDR1 is MNHNY and CDR2 is SVGAGI (reference sequence). This CDR3 has 14 amino acids. V shed 5 bases and J 6 bases; nucleotides not matched to a gene: 8. Sequenced by immunoSEQ multiplex PCR; TCRdb stores in-frame clones only, minus some. The sample comprises more than 25,000 clones, 79% of which are singletons, and around a tenth rests with the top ten. As to time point: week 35, safety follow-up. One vaccine dose held 300 ug of mutant IDH1 20-mer peptide and came with topical imiquimod. The sample here was PBMCs, taken from a glioma patient whose treatment included an IDH1 peptide vaccine. V and J are TRBV6-6 and TRBJ1-2; 8 bases line up with TRBD1. The clonotype comes from a woman aged 30 to 39 with glioma. Some clones in this sample may be carry-over from other donors' samples. The CDR3 nucleotides read TGTGCCAGCAGTAACAACAGACAGGGGAATGGCTACACCTTC. Translated, it gives CASSNNRQGNGYTF.